The 9 T cell receptor beta chains below all came from one sample that was sequenced in a study of cytomegalovirus exposure and HLA in healthy donors. It was with 60 Vbeta and 13 Jbeta primers that the PCR ran. Sequenced by immunoSEQ multiplex PCR; TCRdb stores in-frame clones only, minus some. The repertoire has roughly 190,000 clones, over 60% of them found once; the top ten carry 0.95% to 1.4%. The sequencing input was PBMCs. The origin of the receptors is a woman aged 40 to 50 in good health and CMV-seronegative.

V and J are TRBV19 and TRBJ1-2; perhaps TRBD1 as D (5 bases). Between the trimmed V and J ends, which lost 6 bases and 2 bases, there was a span of 10 bases. CDR1 is LNHDA, CDR2 SQIVND, per germline (reference sequence). The CDR3 is 13 residues long. The CDR3 DNA reads TGTGCCAGTAGAAAAGACAGCAACTATGGCTACACCTTC. Amino acid sequence: CASRKDSNYGYTF.

The chain combines TRBV27 with TRBJ2-1; 8 bases are a match to TRBD1. The CDR3 is made up of 16 amino acids. Germline V gene sequence: CDR1 MNHEY, CDR2 SMNVEV (reference sequence). The V and J ends lost 6 bases and 5 bases, in that order; junction bases with no gene match: 12. The CDR3 spells CASSNPPGQADNEQFF. CDR3 DNA: TGTGCCAGCAGCAACCCCCCGGGACAGGCAGACAATGAGCAGTTCTTC.

This chain links TRBV2 with TRBJ1-2; 7 bases are a match to TRBD1. The CDR3 consists of 14 residues. Germline V CDR1 and CDR2: SNHLY, FYNNEI. The J segment lost 4 bases and the V segment lost 6 bases, leaving 8 bases of the junction unmatched. The CDR3 reads CASSATGTLYGYTF. The CDR3 DNA reads TGTGCCAGCAGCGCGACAGGGACCCTCTATGGCTACACCTTC.

The chain combines TRBV19 with TRBJ2-7; no clear D. The CDR3 contains 14 residues. The V gene's germline CDR1 is LNHDA and CDR2 SQIVND (reference sequence). The V gene lost 4 bases and the J gene lost 3 bases, with 13 bases spanning the gap. The DNA for the CDR3 is TGTGCCAGTAGTACCTCCGATGGGCTCTACGAGCAGTACTTC. Translated, it gives CASSTSDGLYEQYF.

The sample holds a few counts of this clone. The rearrangement joins TRBV7-2 to TRBJ2-3, with a weak D call TRBD2 (6 bases). Per germline, CDR1 SGHTA and CDR2 FQGNSA. Between the trimmed V and J ends, which lost 3 bases and 5 bases, there was a span of 9 bases. This CDR3 region has 13 residues. The CDR3 nucleotides read TGTGCCAGCAGCTTGACTAGAGGAGATACGCAGTATTTT. Its protein is CASSLTRGDTQYF.

The rearrangement links TRBV15 to TRBJ2-1; TRBD2 matches 9 bases. V was clipped by 1 base and J by 6 bases; unmatched bases: 4. The length of the CDR3 is 15 residues. Germline CDR1 reads LNHNV; CDR2 reads YYDKDF (reference sequence). The CDR3 nucleotides are TGTGCCACCAGCAGAGGGGGTAGCGGGGGCAATGAGCAGTTCTTC. It yields the protein CATSRGGSGGNEQFF.

This clone appeared a single time. The V and J genes are TRBV5-5 and TRBJ1-1; 8 nucleotides match TRBD1. Unmatched junction bases numbered 5, after V lost 3 bases and J lost 1 base. Germline V gene lookup returns CDR1 SGHKS and CDR2 YYEKEE (reference sequence). This CDR3 is 15 amino acids long. In nucleotides, the CDR3 is TGTGCCAGCAGCTGGCCCGGGACAGGGAACACTGAAGCTTTCTTT. Amino acids: CASSWPGTGNTEAFF.

The gene calls are TRBV6-5 and TRBJ1-1; TRBD1 is a possible D gene (5 bases). Trimming stripped 7 bases from V and 2 bases from J, with 14 bases between. The length of the CDR3 is 14 residues. Germline V lookup: CDR1 MNHEY, CDR2 SVGAGI. The CDR3 nucleotides read TGTGCCAGCACCATGGGGGGGGGAAACACTGAAGCTTTCTTT. It codes for CASTMGGGNTEAFF.

In this sample, this clone turned up a few times. Other nucleotide sequences from this sample produce the same CDR3. The V call is TRBV7-2, the J call TRBJ1-2; D uncertain. Germline assignment: CDR1 SGHTA and CDR2 FQGNSA. CDR3 size: 14 residues. Trimming removed 1 base from V and 2 bases from J, with 8 bases in between. In nucleotides, the CDR3 is TGTGCCAGCAGCTTAGTACCGGAGAACTATGGCTACACCTTC. It yields the protein CASSLVPENYGYTF.